The present T cell receptor beta chain was sequenced within a study of T cells after yellow fever vaccination. This clonotype appeared a few times. What it binds is unknown. Overall study findings and caveats: Boosting was followed by the reappearance of most primary-vaccination clones (under 97% CD4, about 90% CD8). When the response was secondary, it was weaker but reached its peak faster, day 5 versus 15.

The authors made TCR cDNA by 5'RACE template switching, adding a universal primer site and UMIs. TCRdb used MiXCR to reprocess the 5' RACE reads, holding one entry per CDR3 protein. The sample includes around 350,000 distinct CDR3 sequences, under 14% of them seen just once. This receptor was obtained from a young man who received the YFV17D yellow fever vaccine. The sample in question was PBMCs, obtained on the day of the first yellow fever vaccination.

The CDR3 protein is CASSLGTRTETQYF. The CDR3 nucleotides read TGCGCCAGCAGCTTGGGGACACGTACGGAGACCCAGTACTTC. V and J are TRBV5-1 and TRBJ2-5, with a tentative D call TRBD1 (5 bases). The CDR3 has 14 amino acids. The germline V gene has CDR1 SGHRS and CDR2 YFSETQ. Trimming removed 0 bases at V and 5 bases at J, with 11 bases between.